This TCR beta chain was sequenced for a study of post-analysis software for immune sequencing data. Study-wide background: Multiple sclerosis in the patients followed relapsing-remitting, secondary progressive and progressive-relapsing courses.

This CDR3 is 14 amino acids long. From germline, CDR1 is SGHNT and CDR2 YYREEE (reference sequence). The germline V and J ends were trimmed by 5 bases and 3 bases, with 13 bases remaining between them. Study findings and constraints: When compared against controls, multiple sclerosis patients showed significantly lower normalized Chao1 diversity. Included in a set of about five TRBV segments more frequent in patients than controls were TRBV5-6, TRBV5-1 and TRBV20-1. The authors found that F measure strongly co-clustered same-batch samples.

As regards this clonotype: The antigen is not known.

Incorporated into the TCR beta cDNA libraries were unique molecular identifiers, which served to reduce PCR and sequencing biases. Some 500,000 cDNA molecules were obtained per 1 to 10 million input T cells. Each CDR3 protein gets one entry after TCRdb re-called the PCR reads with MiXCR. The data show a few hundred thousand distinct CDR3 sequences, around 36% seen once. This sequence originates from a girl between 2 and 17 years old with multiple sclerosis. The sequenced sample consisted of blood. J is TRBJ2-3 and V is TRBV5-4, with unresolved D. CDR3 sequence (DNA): TGTGCCAGCAGGGTCAAGGAAATGACAGATACGCAGTATTTT. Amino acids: CASRVKEMTDTQYF.